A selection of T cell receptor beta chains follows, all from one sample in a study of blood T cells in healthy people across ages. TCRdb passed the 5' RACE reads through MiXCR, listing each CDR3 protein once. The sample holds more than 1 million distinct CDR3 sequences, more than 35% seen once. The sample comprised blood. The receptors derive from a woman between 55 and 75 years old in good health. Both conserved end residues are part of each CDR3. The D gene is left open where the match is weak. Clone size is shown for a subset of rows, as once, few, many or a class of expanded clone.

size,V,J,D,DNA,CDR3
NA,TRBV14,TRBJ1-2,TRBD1,TGTGCCAGCAGCCAAGACGCCAGGGGGCGAGGAGGCTACACCTTC,CASSQDARGRGGYTF
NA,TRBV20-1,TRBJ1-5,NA,TGCAGTGCCGTGTGGGGGCGAGATCAGCCCCAGCATTTT,CSAVWGRDQPQHF
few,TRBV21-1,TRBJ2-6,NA,TGTGCCAGCAGCCTGGCGGGCAGGGAGACTGGGGCCAACGTCCTGACTTTC,CASSLAGRETGANVLTF
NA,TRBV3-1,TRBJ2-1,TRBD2,TGTGCCAGCAGCCCCGGGGGTACTAGCGGGAGGGTTTTCTCCTACAATGAGCAGTTCTTC,CASSPGGTSGRVFSYNEQFF
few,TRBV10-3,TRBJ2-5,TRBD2,TGTGCCATCAGGCGCGGGGGGCCCAATGAGCAGTACTTC,CAIRRGGPNEQYF
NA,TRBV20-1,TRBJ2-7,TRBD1,TGCAGTGCTAGAGCACGAGGGACAGGTTCTGAGCAGTACTTC,CSARARGTGSEQYF
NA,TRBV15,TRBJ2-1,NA,TGTGCCACCAGCAGAGTGGAGGGAGTCTACAATGAGCAGTTCTTC,CATSRVEGVYNEQFF
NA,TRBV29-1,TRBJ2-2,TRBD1,TGCAGCGTTAAGACAGGGTTTAATACCGGGGAGCTGTTTTTT,CSVKTGFNTGELFF
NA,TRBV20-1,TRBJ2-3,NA,TGCAGTGCTAGTCCTCTCCACACAGATACGCAGTATTTT,CSASPLHTDTQYF
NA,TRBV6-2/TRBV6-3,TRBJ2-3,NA,TGTGCCAGCAGTTATTGGAGGGGGCTTGAAGATACGCAGTATTTT,CASSYWRGLEDTQYF